This T cell receptor (beta chain) was found in a study of blood T cell repertoires in COVID-19. Looking at the study overall: The cDNA or gDNA used as material had been derived from T cells, B-cell-depleted T cells, or PBMCs.

Method: immunoSEQ multiplex PCR; TCRdb's copy keeps in-frame clones and lacks some. The profile covers roughly 230,000 clones, with around nine tenths appearing a single time and around 0.86% taken by the ten largest. The CDR3 length is 15 residues. The germline gives CDR1 SNHLY, CDR2 FYNNEI. V shed 4 bases and J 6 bases; nucleotides not matched to a gene: 12. This receptor was identified in a young man with COVID-19, enrolled during active disease. This chain joins TRBV2 and TRBJ2-7, with 7 nucleotides matching TRBD1. The sequenced sample consisted of peripheral blood. The CDR3 DNA follows: TGTGCCAGCAGTGTAGGACAGGCCATTTCTGGCGAGCAGTACTTC. Protein product: CASSVGQAISGEQYF. Supplemented by reference TRBV2 and TRBJ2-7, the full variable domain reads EPEVTQTPSHQVTQMGQEVILRCVPISNHLYFYWYRQILGQKVEFLVSFYNNEISEKSEIFDDQFSVERPDGSNFTLKIRSTKLEDSAMYFCASSVGQAISGEQYFGPGTRLTVT.